Listed below are T cell receptor beta chains from one sample, sequenced in a study of blood T cell repertoires in COVID-19. Some clones are missing from TCRdb's copy, which holds only in-frame ones; the method was immunoSEQ multiplex PCR. The table lists roughly 320,000 clones, 80% to 90% of them singletons. Source material: PBMCs or T cells enriched from blood (not recorded which). These receptors were taken from a man aged 25 to 40 who had recovered from COVID-19. Each CDR3 is given with its conserved first and last residue. The order of the fields is CDR3 DNA, CDR3 protein, D gene, V gene, clone size, J gene, CDR3 length. D genes are given only for firm matches. Size values are once, few and many counts, or a class for expanded clones, and some rows have none.

CDR3 DNA: TGTGCCATCAGTCAGGGGGCCGACTATGGCTACACCTTC
CDR3 protein: CAISQGADYGYTF
D gene: TRBD1
V gene: TRBV10-3
clone size: .
J gene: TRBJ1-2
CDR3 length: 13

CDR3 DNA: TGCAGCGTTTCCGGGACAGGGGGCCGGGGGTACATGACTGAAGCTTTCTTT
CDR3 protein: CSVSGTGGRGYMTEAFF
D gene: TRBD1
V gene: TRBV29-1
clone size: .
J gene: TRBJ1-1
CDR3 length: 17

CDR3 DNA: TGTGCCAGGCGAATTTCTGAAGCTTTCTTT
CDR3 protein: CARRISEAFF
D gene: .
V gene: TRBV19
clone size: .
J gene: TRBJ1-1
CDR3 length: 10

CDR3 DNA: TGCGCCAGCAGCCTCCCCTACGGGACAGGGGTAAACACTGAAGCTTTCTTT
CDR3 protein: CASSLPYGTGVNTEAFF
D gene: TRBD1
V gene: TRBV4-1
clone size: .
J gene: TRBJ1-1
CDR3 length: 17

CDR3 DNA: TGCGCCAGCAGCTCGACTAGCGTAAATGAGCAGTTCTTC
CDR3 protein: CASSSTSVNEQFF
D gene: TRBD2
V gene: TRBV5-1
clone size: .
J gene: TRBJ2-1
CDR3 length: 13

CDR3 DNA: TGTGCCAGCAGTTTGGCGGGTTGGGATGAAAAACTGTTTTTT
CDR3 protein: CASSLAGWDEKLFF
D gene: .
V gene: TRBV6-5
clone size: .
J gene: TRBJ1-4
CDR3 length: 14

CDR3 DNA: TGTGCCAGCAGATCAAAGCCCGCCGAGCAGTACTTC
CDR3 protein: CASRSKPAEQYF
D gene: .
V gene: TRBV6-5
clone size: .
J gene: TRBJ2-7
CDR3 length: 12

CDR3 DNA: TGCAGCGTTGCCGTAAATCCAGGGGGCTGGGAGACCCAGTACTTC
CDR3 protein: CSVAVNPGGWETQYF
D gene: TRBD1
V gene: TRBV29-1
clone size: .
J gene: TRBJ2-5
CDR3 length: 15

CDR3 DNA: TGTGCCAGCAGCTCGATTCGGACTAGCGGGAGAAACAGTTACGAGCAGTACTTC
CDR3 protein: CASSSIRTSGRNSYEQYF
D gene: TRBD2
V gene: TRBV7-9
clone size: .
J gene: TRBJ2-7
CDR3 length: 18

CDR3 DNA: TGTGCCAGCAGTTTTGCGGGAATGAATACGCAGTATTTT
CDR3 protein: CASSFAGMNTQYF
D gene: .
V gene: TRBV27
clone size: .
J gene: TRBJ2-3
CDR3 length: 13

CDR3 DNA: TGTGCCAGCTCACCGGGGCTCTCAACTAATGAAAAACTGTTTTTT
CDR3 protein: CASSPGLSTNEKLFF
D gene: .
V gene: TRBV18
clone size: .
J gene: TRBJ1-4
CDR3 length: 15

CDR3 DNA: TGTGCCAGCAGCTTGACCAGAAATCAGCCCCAGCATTTT
CDR3 protein: CASSLTRNQPQHF
D gene: .
V gene: TRBV5-5
clone size: .
J gene: TRBJ1-5
CDR3 length: 13

CDR3 DNA: TGTGCCAGTAGTATTAATACAGGGGTCGGAGAGACCCAGTACTTC
CDR3 protein: CASSINTGVGETQYF
D gene: TRBD1
V gene: TRBV19
clone size: .
J gene: TRBJ2-5
CDR3 length: 15

CDR3 DNA: TGTGCCAGCAGCCTAGCGGGGGGACTCTACGAGCAGTACTTC
CDR3 protein: CASSLAGGLYEQYF
D gene: TRBD2
V gene: TRBV7-2
clone size: .
J gene: TRBJ2-7
CDR3 length: 14

CDR3 DNA: TGTGCCAGCACCCCATCGGGAGGGTGGGAGCAGTACTTC
CDR3 protein: CASTPSGGWEQYF
D gene: TRBD2
V gene: TRBV28
clone size: once
J gene: TRBJ2-7
CDR3 length: 13

CDR3 DNA: TGCGCCAGCAGCCAGGGGACAGCAACTAATGAAAAACTGTTTTTT
CDR3 protein: CASSQGTATNEKLFF
D gene: TRBD1
V gene: TRBV5-1
clone size: few
J gene: TRBJ1-4
CDR3 length: 15

CDR3 DNA: TGTGCCAGCAGCCAAGGTCCGGGGAGCAATCAGCCCCAGCATTTT
CDR3 protein: CASSQGPGSNQPQHF
D gene: .
V gene: TRBV4-2
clone size: .
J gene: TRBJ1-5
CDR3 length: 15

CDR3 DNA: TGTGCCAGCAGTTACCCGACTACCTCCTACGAGCAGTACTTC
CDR3 protein: CASSYPTTSYEQYF
D gene: .
V gene: TRBV6-7
clone size: few
J gene: TRBJ2-7
CDR3 length: 14

CDR3 DNA: TGTGCCAGCAGCCGTTTGACTGGGAGGACGACCGGGGAGCTGTTTTTT
CDR3 protein: CASSRLTGRTTGELFF
D gene: .
V gene: TRBV7-2
clone size: .
J gene: TRBJ2-2
CDR3 length: 16

CDR3 DNA: TGTGCCAGCAGTCCCGGCGGGGCTCGAGGCTACACCTTC
CDR3 protein: CASSPGGARGYTF
D gene: .
V gene: TRBV6-5
clone size: .
J gene: TRBJ1-2
CDR3 length: 13

CDR3 DNA: TGTGCCAGCAGCTTAGATCGCCTGGGGGAGGGGGAAGAGACCCAGTACTTC
CDR3 protein: CASSLDRLGEGEETQYF
D gene: .
V gene: TRBV11-3
clone size: .
J gene: TRBJ2-5
CDR3 length: 17

CDR3 DNA: TGTGCCAGCAGCTCGGGACTAGCGGGAGACTATGAGCAGTTCTTC
CDR3 protein: CASSSGLAGDYEQFF
D gene: TRBD2
V gene: TRBV7-2
clone size: .
J gene: TRBJ2-1
CDR3 length: 15

CDR3 DNA: TGTGCCAGCAACTTACAGGGGAGAGGAAACACCATATATTTT
CDR3 protein: CASNLQGRGNTIYF
D gene: TRBD1
V gene: TRBV7-8
clone size: .
J gene: TRBJ1-3
CDR3 length: 14

CDR3 DNA: TGTGCCAGCAGCCGCCGGCAGGGGGCGGCTGGAAACACCATATATTTT
CDR3 protein: CASSRRQGAAGNTIYF
D gene: TRBD1
V gene: TRBV7-2
clone size: .
J gene: TRBJ1-3
CDR3 length: 16

CDR3 DNA: TGCGCCAGCAGCGCGGGGACAGGGGGTGAAAAACTGTTTTTT
CDR3 protein: CASSAGTGGEKLFF
D gene: TRBD1
V gene: TRBV5-1
clone size: once
J gene: TRBJ1-4
CDR3 length: 14

CDR3 DNA: TGTGCCAGCAGTTACCGTCGGGGGAGCTACACCTTC
CDR3 protein: CASSYRRGSYTF
D gene: .
V gene: TRBV6-5
clone size: .
J gene: TRBJ1-2
CDR3 length: 12

CDR3 DNA: TGTGCCAGCAGCTTAGGGCCTGGCGGGGTAGCAGATACGCAGTATTTT
CDR3 protein: CASSLGPGGVADTQYF
D gene: .
V gene: TRBV7-9
clone size: .
J gene: TRBJ2-3
CDR3 length: 16

CDR3 DNA: TGTGCCAGCAGTTCGACAGGGTACGGTGAAGCTTTCTTT
CDR3 protein: CASSSTGYGEAFF
D gene: TRBD1
V gene: TRBV28
clone size: .
J gene: TRBJ1-1
CDR3 length: 13

CDR3 DNA: TGTGCCAGCAGCTTAGAGGCAGGGATCGTCAATGGTGAGCAGTTCTTC
CDR3 protein: CASSLEAGIVNGEQFF
D gene: .
V gene: TRBV11-2
clone size: .
J gene: TRBJ2-1
CDR3 length: 16

CDR3 DNA: TGTGCCAGCAGCACCCGAGCAGGGAACTATGGCTACACCTTC
CDR3 protein: CASSTRAGNYGYTF
D gene: .
V gene: TRBV7-8
clone size: .
J gene: TRBJ1-2
CDR3 length: 14

CDR3 DNA: TGTGCCACCAGTGACAGGGGAGCCTTACAAGAGACCCAGTACTTC
CDR3 protein: CATSDRGALQETQYF
D gene: .
V gene: TRBV24-1
clone size: .
J gene: TRBJ2-5
CDR3 length: 15

CDR3 DNA: TGTGCCAGTAGTATCCCCGGGGGCGAGCAGTACTTC
CDR3 protein: CASSIPGGEQYF
D gene: .
V gene: TRBV19
clone size: .
J gene: TRBJ2-7
CDR3 length: 12

CDR3 DNA: TGTGCCAGCTCACCAGGACAGGGGTTTGAATCCCTCCACTTT
CDR3 protein: CASSPGQGFESLHF
D gene: TRBD1
V gene: TRBV18
clone size: .
J gene: TRBJ1-6
CDR3 length: 14

CDR3 DNA: TGTGCCAGCAACCCCAGGGGCACCTCCTACGAGCAGTACTTC
CDR3 protein: CASNPRGTSYEQYF
D gene: .
V gene: TRBV11-3
clone size: few
J gene: TRBJ2-7
CDR3 length: 14

CDR3 DNA: TGTGCCAGCAGTTACTCGGGGGCCCTCGGGGGCTACACCTTC
CDR3 protein: CASSYSGALGGYTF
D gene: .
V gene: TRBV6-5
clone size: .
J gene: TRBJ1-2
CDR3 length: 14

CDR3 DNA: TGTGCCAGCAGTGCCATAGACAGGGTGGTCCAGCCCCAGCATTTT
CDR3 protein: CASSAIDRVVQPQHF
D gene: TRBD1
V gene: TRBV27
clone size: .
J gene: TRBJ1-5
CDR3 length: 15

CDR3 DNA: TGTGCCAGCAGCCCCTTTGGCGGGAGGAGCACAGATACGCAGTATTTT
CDR3 protein: CASSPFGGRSTDTQYF
D gene: TRBD2
V gene: TRBV11-2
clone size: .
J gene: TRBJ2-3
CDR3 length: 16

CDR3 DNA: TGTGCCAGTAGTCTTCGACGGGCAACTAATGAAAAACTGTTTTTT
CDR3 protein: CASSLRRATNEKLFF
D gene: .
V gene: TRBV19
clone size: .
J gene: TRBJ1-4
CDR3 length: 15